This TCR beta chain derives from a study of cytomegalovirus exposure and HLA in healthy donors. This CDR3 region has 15 residues. Trimming stripped 4 bases from V and 2 bases from J, with 14 bases between. Germline V gives CDR1 SGDLS, CDR2 YYNGEE. 60 Vbeta and 13 Jbeta primers were used in PCR. Original methodology: There were around 78 million unique TCR beta chains by a later count, and around 10 million of them were shared. Produced via immunoSEQ multiplex PCR; TCRdb's table is partial and in-frame only. The V and J calls and clone size were taken over from that table, and D and trimming were inferred from the DNA. The data contain under 35,000 clones, approximately 61% of them singletons.

The receptor comes from a man aged 50 or older in good health and CMV-seropositive. Sequenced: PBMCs. The J gene is TRBJ2-3, the V gene TRBV9, with D possibly being TRBD2 (5 bases). This chain's CDR3 is CASSFDYLVTDTQYF. DNA for the CDR3: TGTGCCAGCAGCTTCGACTACCTGGTCACAGATACGCAGTATTTT.